One T cell receptor (beta chain) is described in this entry. What it binds is unknown. Germline V CDR1 and CDR2: SGHTA, FQGTGA. The CDR3 extends over 17 amino acids. The sample comes from a study of monozygotic twins with inflammatory bowel disease. The study, taken as a whole, reports: Against healthy co-twins, IBD patients had lower TCRbeta diversity (measured by inverse Simpson).

TCRdb reprocessed the 5' RACE reads, with one entry per CDR3 protein and no DNA. This sample lists about 160,000 distinct CDR3 sequences; its ten largest clones have over 2.5%. This TCR was sampled from a human donor with ulcerative colitis or Crohn's disease, or a healthy co-twin of an affected twin (not recorded which). The chain links TRBV7-3 to TRBJ2-3; no DNA is available, so the TRBD2 call from TCRdb remains unchecked. Sample: blood. The CDR3 reads CASSLGSMLAGADTQYF.